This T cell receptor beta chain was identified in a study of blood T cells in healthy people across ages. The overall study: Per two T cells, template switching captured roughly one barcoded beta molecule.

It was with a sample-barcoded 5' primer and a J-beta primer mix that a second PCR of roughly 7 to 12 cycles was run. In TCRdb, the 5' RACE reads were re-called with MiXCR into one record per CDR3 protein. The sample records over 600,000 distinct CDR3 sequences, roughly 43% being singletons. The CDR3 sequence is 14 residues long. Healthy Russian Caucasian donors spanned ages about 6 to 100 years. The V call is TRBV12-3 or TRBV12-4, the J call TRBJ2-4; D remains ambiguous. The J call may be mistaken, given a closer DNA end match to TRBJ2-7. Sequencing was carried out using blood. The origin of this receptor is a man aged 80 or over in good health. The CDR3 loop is CASSIARALYEQYF. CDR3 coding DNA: TGTGCCAGCAGTATCGCCCGGGCGCTATACGAGCAGTACTTC.